This T cell receptor (beta chain) was identified in a study of CD8+CD57+ T cells in acquired aplastic anemia. Details on this clonotype: Its antigen is still unknown.

Profiling that covered TCR beta VDJ and CDR3 relied on genomic DNA as its template. TCRdb re-derived calls from the reads in MiXCR, one entry per CDR3 protein. The sample comprises about 130,000 distinct CDR3 sequences, 48% of which are singletons, and about 2.3% rests with the top ten. Study outcomes and limitations: No significant difference in CD8+ Simpson's diversity was found between patients and controls.

This clonotype was obtained from a human donor in good health, serving as a control. Material for sequencing was sorted CD4+, CD8+, or CD8+CD57+ T cells (not recorded which) from PBMCs.

CDR3 sequence: CASSQEKGTQYF. CDR3 nucleotides: TGTGCCAGCAGCCAAGAGAAGGGTACGCAGTATTTT. This chain uses TRBV2 with TRBJ2-3; D is unresolved. CDR3 length: 12 amino acids. Trimming removed 6 bases at V and 8 bases at J, with 12 bases between. Germline CDR1 is SNHLY and CDR2 is FYNNEI.